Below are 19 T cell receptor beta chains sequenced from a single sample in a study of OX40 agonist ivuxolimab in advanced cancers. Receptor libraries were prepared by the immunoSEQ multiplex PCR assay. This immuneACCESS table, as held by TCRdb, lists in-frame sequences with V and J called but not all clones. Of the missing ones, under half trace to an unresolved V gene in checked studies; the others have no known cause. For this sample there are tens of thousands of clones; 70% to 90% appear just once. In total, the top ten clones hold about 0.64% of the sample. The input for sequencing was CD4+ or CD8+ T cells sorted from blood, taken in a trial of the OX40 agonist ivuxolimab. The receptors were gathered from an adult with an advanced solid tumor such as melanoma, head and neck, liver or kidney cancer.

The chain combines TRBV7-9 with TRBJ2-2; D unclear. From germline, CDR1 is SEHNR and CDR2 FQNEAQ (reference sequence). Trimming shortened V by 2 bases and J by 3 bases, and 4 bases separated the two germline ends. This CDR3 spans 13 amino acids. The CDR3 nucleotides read TGTGCCAGCAGCTTACTCCACACCGGGGAGCTGTTTTTT. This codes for CASSLLHTGELFF.

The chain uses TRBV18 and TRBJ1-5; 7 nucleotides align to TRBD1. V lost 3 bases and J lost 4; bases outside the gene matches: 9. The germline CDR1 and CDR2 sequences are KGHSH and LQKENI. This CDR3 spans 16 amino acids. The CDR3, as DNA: TGTGCCAGCTCACCCTCCGGAGGCAGGGGGAATCAGCCCCAGCATTTT. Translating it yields CASSPSGGRGNQPQHF. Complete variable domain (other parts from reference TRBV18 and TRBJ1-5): NAGVMQNPRHLVRRRGQEARLRCSPMKGHSHVYWYRQLPEEGLKFMVYLQKENIIDESGMPKERFSAEFPKEGPSILRIQQVVRGDSAAYFCASSPSGGRGNQPQHFGDGTRLSIL.

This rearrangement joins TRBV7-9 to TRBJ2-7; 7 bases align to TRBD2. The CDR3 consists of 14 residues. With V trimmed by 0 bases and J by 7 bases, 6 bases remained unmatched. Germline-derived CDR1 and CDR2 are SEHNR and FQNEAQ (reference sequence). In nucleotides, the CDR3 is TGTGCCAGCAGCTTAGCGGGGGGGTATGGAGAGCAGTACTTC. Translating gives CASSLAGGYGEQYF.

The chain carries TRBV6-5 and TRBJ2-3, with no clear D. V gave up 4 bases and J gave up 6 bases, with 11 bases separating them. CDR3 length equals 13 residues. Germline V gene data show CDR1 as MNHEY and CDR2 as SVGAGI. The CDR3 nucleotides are TGTGCCAGCAGTTTCGACCCGCTGGATACGCAGTATTTT. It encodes CASSFDPLDTQYF.

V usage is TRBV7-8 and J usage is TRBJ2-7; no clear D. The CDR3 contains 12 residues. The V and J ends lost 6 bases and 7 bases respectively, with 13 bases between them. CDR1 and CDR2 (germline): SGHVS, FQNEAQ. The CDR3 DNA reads TGTGCCAGCAGACGAGACGAGACGGAGCAGTACTTC. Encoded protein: CASRRDETEQYF.

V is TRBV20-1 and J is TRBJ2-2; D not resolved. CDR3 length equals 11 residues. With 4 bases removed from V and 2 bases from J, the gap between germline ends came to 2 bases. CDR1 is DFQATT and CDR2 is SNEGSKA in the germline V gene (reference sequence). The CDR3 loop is CSATNTGELFF. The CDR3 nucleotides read TGCAGTGCTACAAACACCGGGGAGCTGTTTTTT.

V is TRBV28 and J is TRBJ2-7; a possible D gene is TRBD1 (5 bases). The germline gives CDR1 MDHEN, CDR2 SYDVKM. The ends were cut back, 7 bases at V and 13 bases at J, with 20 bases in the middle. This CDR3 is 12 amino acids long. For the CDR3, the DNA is TGTGCCAGCACCCAGGGCCCCTCGGGTTGCTACTTC. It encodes CASTQGPSGCYF.

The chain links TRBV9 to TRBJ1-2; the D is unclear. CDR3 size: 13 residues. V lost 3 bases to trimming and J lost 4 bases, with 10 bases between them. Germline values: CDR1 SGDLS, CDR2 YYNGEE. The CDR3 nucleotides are TGTGCCAGCAGCGCCGATATAAGCTATGGCTACACCTTC. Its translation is CASSADISYGYTF.

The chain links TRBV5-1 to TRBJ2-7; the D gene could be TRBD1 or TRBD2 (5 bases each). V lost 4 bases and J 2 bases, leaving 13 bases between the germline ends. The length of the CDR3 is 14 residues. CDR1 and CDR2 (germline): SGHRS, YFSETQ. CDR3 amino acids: CASSPGTYAYEQYF. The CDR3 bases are TGCGCCAGCAGCCCAGGGACCTACGCCTACGAGCAGTACTTC.

CDR3 in amino acids: CASSSSSYTGELFF. In DNA, the CDR3 is TGTGCCAGCAGCTCATCCAGTTACACCGGGGAGCTGTTTTTT. This chain links TRBV11-3 with TRBJ2-2, with D uncertain. Deletions cut 4 bases from V and 3 bases from J, with 9 bases between. The CDR3 loop spans 14 amino acids. Germline V gene sequence: CDR1 SGHNT, CDR2 YENEEA.

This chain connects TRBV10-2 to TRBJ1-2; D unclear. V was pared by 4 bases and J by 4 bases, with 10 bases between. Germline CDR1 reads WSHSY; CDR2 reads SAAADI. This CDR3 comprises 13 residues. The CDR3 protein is CASSVLGSYGYTF. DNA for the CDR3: TGCGCCAGCAGTGTCCTGGGGAGCTATGGCTACACCTTC.

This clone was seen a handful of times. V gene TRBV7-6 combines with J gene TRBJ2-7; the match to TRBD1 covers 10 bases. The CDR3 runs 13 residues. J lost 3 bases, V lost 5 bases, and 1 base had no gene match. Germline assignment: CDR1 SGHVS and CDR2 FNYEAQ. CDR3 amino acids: CASSRDRGYEQYF. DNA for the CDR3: TGTGCCAGCAGCCGGGACAGGGGCTACGAGCAGTACTTC.

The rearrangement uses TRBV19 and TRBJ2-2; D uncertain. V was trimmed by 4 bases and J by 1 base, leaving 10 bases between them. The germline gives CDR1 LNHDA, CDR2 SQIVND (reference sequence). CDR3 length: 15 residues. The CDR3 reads CASSSGTVNTGELFF. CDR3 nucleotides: TGTGCCAGTAGTAGTGGAACGGTGAACACCGGGGAGCTGTTTTTT.

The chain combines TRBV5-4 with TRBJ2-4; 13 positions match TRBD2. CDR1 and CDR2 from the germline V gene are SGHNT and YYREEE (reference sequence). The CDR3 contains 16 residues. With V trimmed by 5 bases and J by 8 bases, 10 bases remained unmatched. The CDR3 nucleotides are TGTGCCAGCAGGGCCACGGGACTAGCGGGAAAGGACATTCAGTACTTC. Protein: CASRATGLAGKDIQYF.

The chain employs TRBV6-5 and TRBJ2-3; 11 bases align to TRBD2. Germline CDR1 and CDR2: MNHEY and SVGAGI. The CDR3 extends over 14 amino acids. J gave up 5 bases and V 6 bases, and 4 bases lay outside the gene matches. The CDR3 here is CASRTSGRIDTQYF. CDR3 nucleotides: TGTGCCAGCAGAACTAGCGGGAGAATAGATACGCAGTATTTT.

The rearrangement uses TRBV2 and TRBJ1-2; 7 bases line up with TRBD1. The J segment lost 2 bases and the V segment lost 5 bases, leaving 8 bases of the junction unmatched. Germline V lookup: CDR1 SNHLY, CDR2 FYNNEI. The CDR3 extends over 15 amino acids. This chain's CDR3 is CASSPGQAINYGYTF. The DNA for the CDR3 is TGTGCCAGCAGTCCCGGACAGGCCATCAACTATGGCTACACCTTC.

CDR3 residues: CASSLDSGIAKNIQYF. DNA of the CDR3: TGTGCCAGCAGCTTAGATTCTGGGATAGCCAAAAACATTCAGTACTTC. V and J are TRBV11-2 and TRBJ2-4; D not certain. The CDR3 is made up of 16 amino acids. Trimming took 0 bases from V and 0 from J, leaving 9 bases between them. The germline CDR1 and CDR2 sequences are SGHAT and FQNNGV.

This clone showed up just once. The CDR3 DNA reads as TGTGCCAGCAGTGCCCGGGACAGGGGCGGAAAAGCAACTAATGAAAAACTGTTTTTT. Encoded protein: CASSARDRGGKATNEKLFF. The J gene is TRBJ1-4, the V gene TRBV6-1; 10 bases line up with TRBD1. V shed 4 bases and J 0 bases; nucleotides not matched to a gene: 11. This CDR3 comprises 19 residues. Germline lookup yields CDR1 MNHNS and CDR2 SASEGT.

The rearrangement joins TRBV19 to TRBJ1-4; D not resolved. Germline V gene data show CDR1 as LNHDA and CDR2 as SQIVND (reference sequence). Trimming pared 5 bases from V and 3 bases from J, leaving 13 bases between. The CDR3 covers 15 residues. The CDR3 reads CASSEHIASNEKLFF. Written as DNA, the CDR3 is TGTGCCAGTAGTGAGCACATCGCTTCTAATGAAAAACTGTTTTTT.